The source of this T cell receptor (beta chain) is a study of T cell clonotyping in hematopoietic cell transplantation. In the study overall: Cytoreduction preceded collection of pretransplant recipient samples. Study-level points and caveats: Pathologically expanded recipient clonotypes increased progressively from day 30 to day 180 as diversity fell. At the given depth, recipient repertoires were over 95% de novo clonotypes.

The germline V gene has CDR1 MDHEN and CDR2 SYDVKM. V lost 5 bases to trimming and J lost 0 bases, with 11 bases between them. There are 15 residues in the CDR3. The assay was immunoSEQ multiplex PCR, and TCRdb's table has in-frame clones only and misses some. The table lists roughly 40,000 clones, 85% of them singletons. This clone was seen just once. Its antigen is as yet unknown. Other nucleotide sequences in the sample specify the same CDR3. Time point defined: recipient sample about 28 days before transplant, after cytoreduction. This TCR came from a man aged 60 to 75 with acute myeloid leukemia. Some clones in this sample may be carry-over from other donors' samples. The chain joins TRBV28 to TRBJ1-5; D gene ambiguous. The sample here was peripheral blood mononuclear cells, taken before stem cell transplant. Here the CDR3 reads CASSLGTVSNQPQHF. In DNA form, the CDR3 reads TGTGCCAGCAGTCTGGGTACGGTTAGCAATCAGCCCCAGCATTTT.